This TCR beta chain was identified in a study of cytomegalovirus exposure and HLA in healthy donors. Findings and caveats of the study: A link between a missense DCLRE1C variant and TCR beta V- and J-gene trimming emerged from a later analysis. A prior analysis recorded that most TCR beta V segments were productive about 87% or about 30% of the time. The authors enumerated 150 to 200 TCR beta chains as linked to cytomegalovirus. Later work found that TCR association rates differed between HLA loci; DRB1 had the most and HLA-C the fewest.

The germline V gene has CDR1 MNHNS and CDR2 SASEGT. Trimming cost V 8 bases and J 5 bases, with 19 bases left between them. This CDR3 is 14 amino acids long. In the PCR, 60 Vbeta and 13 Jbeta primers were used. Only in-frame clones appear in the TCRdb table, and some are missing; sequencing was by immunoSEQ multiplex PCR. The sample lists about 160,000 clones, more than 80% occurring once. Notes on this clone: Its antigen is not identified.

The sample was PBMCs. J is TRBJ2-7 and V is TRBV6-1; TRBD1 is a possible D gene (7 bases). The sequence was collected from a woman in her 30s in good health and CMV-seropositive. CDR3 loop: CASLVETGRNEQYF. The DNA for the CDR3 is TGTGCCAGCTTGGTCGAGACAGGGAGGAACGAGCAGTACTTC.